What follows are 20 T cell receptor beta chains derived from one specimen sequenced in a study of regulatory T cells in long-lasting Graves disease. CDR3 regions were amplified by Arm-PCR using iRepertoire HTBI primers to build TCR beta libraries. TCRdb recomputed calls from the multiplex PCR reads with MiXCR, one row per CDR3 protein. The sample carries hundreds of thousands of distinct CDR3 sequences, about 14% recorded once. The time point was: newly diagnosed GD, antithyroid drugs for less than 3 months. From RNA extracted from PBMCs, the TCR library was made. A further study also used this sample, focusing on T cells in Graves' hyperthyroidism and ophthalmopathy.

The sequences come from peripheral blood mononuclear cells (PBMCs), collected at new diagnosis, from a patient treated with antithyroid drugs. These receptors were collected from a young man with Graves disease.

This clonotype was observed at least ten times. V and J are TRBV12-3 or TRBV12-4 and TRBJ2-2; D remains unclear. The CDR3 is 15 amino acids. Trimming removed 0 bases from V and 0 bases from J, with 5 bases in between. CDR3 sequence reads: CASSLATANTGELFF. DNA for the CDR3: TGTGCCAGCAGTTTAGCGACGGCGAACACCGGGGAGCTGTTTTTT.

This clonotype was counted many times. The rearrangement joins TRBV12-3 or TRBV12-4 to TRBJ1-1, with D unclear. This CDR3 is built from 17 residues. V was pared by 3 bases and J by 1 base, with 18 bases between. This chain's CDR3 is CASSFRTPLARNTEAFF. The CDR3 bases are TGTGCCAGCAGTTTTAGGACCCCGTTAGCCCGGAACACTGAAGCTTTCTTT.

This clonotype was seen many times. The rearrangement uses TRBV12-3 or TRBV12-4 and TRBJ1-4; D may be TRBD1 (5 bases). The length of the CDR3 is 13 residues. V lost 7 bases and J lost 7, with 13 bases in between. The CDR3 protein is CASTTPGGEKLFF. CDR3 coding DNA: TGTGCCAGCACCACCCCGGGGGGTGAAAAACTGTTTTTT.

This clonotype came up many times. The J gene is TRBJ2-7, the V gene TRBV6-1; a possible D gene is TRBD1 (5 bases). From germline, CDR1 is MNHNS and CDR2 SASEGT. The CDR3 loop spans 13 amino acids. The V and J ends lost 7 bases and 0 bases respectively, with 10 bases between them. In DNA, the CDR3 is TGTGCCAGCATAGGGCAGGGCTCCTACGAGCAGTACTTC. It codes for CASIGQGSYEQYF.

The chain carries TRBV15 and TRBJ2-2; D perhaps matches TRBD2 (5 bases). Trimming took off 1 base at V and 6 bases at J, with 9 bases between the two ends. The CDR3 extends over 14 amino acids. Germline CDR1 reads LNHNV; CDR2 reads YYDKDF (reference sequence). The CDR3 nucleotides are TGTGCCACCAGCAGAGGTCGGGGTTCCGGGGAGCTGTTTTTT. Translated: CATSRGRGSGELFF. Together with reference TRBV15 and TRBJ2-2, the CDR3 gives the full variable domain: DAMVIQNPRYQVTQFGKPVTLSCSQTLNHNVMYWYQQKSSQAPKLLFHYYDKDFNNEADTPDNFQSRRPNTSFCFLDIRSPGLGDTAMYLCATSRGRGSGELFFGEGSRLTVL.

This clonotype has more than one count but fewer than ten. CDR3 bases: TGTGCCAGCTCTCCCACAGGGGACCCCAATCAGCCCCAGCATTTT. This sequence encodes CASSPTGDPNQPQHF. The rearrangement uses TRBV18 and TRBJ1-5; TRBD1 agrees at 7 bases. In germline, CDR1 is KGHSH, CDR2 LQKENI. Germline trimming cut 6 bases from V and 3 bases from J; bases unmatched to any gene: 8. The CDR3 contains 15 residues. Full variable domain (rest looked up from reference TRBV18 and TRBJ1-5): NAGVMQNPRHLVRRRGQEARLRCSPMKGHSHVYWYRQLPEEGLKFMVYLQKENIIDESGMPKERFSAEFPKEGPSILRIQQVVRGDSAAYFCASSPTGDPNQPQHFGDGTRLSIL.

Remarks on this clonotype: A far larger clone differs by one base, so this is likely a read error. The CDR3 DNA is TGTGCCATCAGCCGCGCTAGCGGGATAGGGACCCAGTACTTC. It translates to CAISRASGIGTQYF. The rearrangement links TRBV11-2 to TRBJ2-3; 9 nucleotides line up with TRBD2. The J call is in doubt because the DNA end fits TRBJ2-5 better. Per germline, CDR1 SGHAT and CDR2 FQNNGV. This CDR3 is built from 14 residues.

This clonotype turned up a few times. The genes are TRBV7-6 and TRBJ2-6; D not certain. V dropped 5 bases and J dropped 0 bases, with 8 bases sitting between them. The germline gives CDR1 SGHVS, CDR2 FNYEAQ. The CDR3 runs to 15 residues. CDR3 coding DNA: TGTGCCAGCAGCCCGGAGATCTCTGGGGCCAACGTCCTGACTTTC. Its translation is CASSPEISGANVLTF.

The CDR3 protein is CASSPGLPPNEQYF. The CDR3 bases are TGTGCCAGTAGCCCGGGACTCCCACCTAACGAGCAGTACTTC. The chain is built from TRBV19 and TRBJ2-7, with D possibly matching TRBD2 (6 bases). V was clipped by 6 bases and J by 5 bases, with 17 bases between them. Germline V lookup: CDR1 LNHDA, CDR2 SQIVND (reference sequence). This CDR3 has 14 residues. Complete variable domain (other parts from reference TRBV19 and TRBJ2-7): DGGITQSPKYLFRKEGQNVTLSCEQNLNHDAMYWYRQDPGQGLRLIYYSQIVNDFQKGDIAEGYSVSREKKESFPLTVTSAQKNPTAFYLCASSPGLPPNEQYFGPGTRLTVT.

At least ten counts were recorded for this clonotype. The chain uses TRBV12-3 or TRBV12-4 and TRBJ1-2; possibly TRBD1 for D (6 bases). Trimming removed 5 bases at V and 4 bases at J, with 11 bases between. The CDR3 is 13 residues long. The CDR3 here is CASSPRGAYGYTF. The CDR3 DNA reads TGTGCCAGCAGTCCCCGGGGGGCCTATGGCTACACCTTC.

This clonotype has a count of ten or more. The chain uses TRBV11-1 and TRBJ2-7; 9 positions match TRBD1. CDR3 size: 14 residues. Germline trimming cut 2 bases from V and 6 bases from J; bases unmatched to any gene: 5. Germline V lookup: CDR1 SGHAT, CDR2 FQDESV (reference sequence). The chain's CDR3 is CASSLMDRGFEQYF. DNA for the CDR3: TGTGCCAGCAGCTTAATGGACAGGGGTTTCGAGCAGTACTTC.

This clonotype occurred many times. The chain joins TRBV12-5 to TRBJ1-1, with D hard to call. The ends were cut back, 1 base at V and 10 bases at J, with 10 bases in the middle. This CDR3 spans 12 amino acids. CDR1 and CDR2 (germline): LGHNT, FRNRAP. CDR3 sequence reads: CASGLGALGAFF. The CDR3 DNA follows: TGTGCTAGTGGTTTGGGGGCTTTGGGAGCTTTCTTT.

This clonotype was detected a few times. This sequence joins TRBV19 and TRBJ1-2; no clear D gene. This CDR3 is 10 amino acids long. CDR1 is LNHDA and CDR2 is SQIVND in the germline V gene (reference sequence). V was pared by 3 bases and J by 7 bases, with 3 bases between. The CDR3 coding sequence is TGTGCCAGTAGTATTCTTGGCTACACCTTC. Residues: CASSILGYTF.

In its sample, this clonotype was seen many times. At one of its ends the junction is not consistent with the germline gene, which may arise from a read error. The chain is built from TRBV2 and TRBJ2-1; D unresolved. The CDR3 sequence is 9 residues long. The germline V gene has CDR1 SNHLY and CDR2 FYNNEI. The CDR3 DNA sequence: TGTGCCAGCGGTGATGAGCAGTTCTTC. Translating gives CASGDEQFF. The full variable domain, completed using reference TRBV2 and TRBJ2-1, is EPEVTQTPSHQVTQMGQEVILRCVPISNHLYFYWYRQILGQKVEFLVSFYNNEISEKSEIFDDQFSVERPDGSNFTLKIRSTKLEDSAMYFCASGDEQFFGPGTRLTVL.

This chain joins TRBV19 and TRBJ1-2, with D perhaps TRBD1 (6 bases). The CDR3 runs 13 residues. Germline-derived CDR1 and CDR2 are LNHDA and SQIVND (reference sequence). V lost 8 bases, J lost 7 bases, and 17 bases lay in between. The CDR3 DNA sequence: TGTGCCAGTTTAGGGGGGGGCCTCGGTGGCTACACCTTC. As protein: CASLGGGLGGYTF.

This chain links TRBV6-1 with TRBJ2-7; TRBD2 matches at 7 bases. V was clipped by 10 bases and J by 2 bases; unmatched bases: 8. The CDR3 spans 13 residues. Germline loops: CDR1 MNHNS, CDR2 SASEGT. CDR3 nucleotides: TGTGCCACCGGGGGGACGCGTACCTACGAGCAGTACTTC. Translated, it gives CATGGTRTYEQYF.

This clonotype appeared many times. The chain carries TRBV6-1 and TRBJ2-7, with a weak D call TRBD2 (5 bases). The CDR3 covers 15 residues. Trimming pared 9 bases from V and 0 bases from J, leaving 18 bases between. Per the germline V gene, CDR1 is MNHNS and CDR2 is SASEGT. The CDR3 loop is CASLPEAPRSYEQYF. The CDR3 DNA sequence: TGTGCCAGTTTACCGGAGGCCCCACGCTCCTACGAGCAGTACTTC.

This clonotype has ten or more counts. The rearrangement uses TRBV24-1 and TRBJ1-5; 7 bases match TRBD1. Germline lookup yields CDR1 KGHDR and CDR2 SFDVKD. CDR3 length: 13 amino acids. The junction had 2 bases not matched to a gene; V was cut back by 7 bases and J by 3 bases. The CDR3 protein is CATRGTANQPQHF. The DNA of the CDR3 is TGTGCCACCAGGGGGACAGCCAATCAGCCCCAGCATTTT.

This clonotype was counted ten times or more. The chain has TRBV2 and TRBJ2-3, with 9 bases matching TRBD2. CDR3 length equals 16 residues. After removal of 6 bases from V and 0 bases from J, the junction contained 7 bases not matched to a gene. Germline CDR1 and CDR2: SNHLY and FYNNEI. The CDR3 sequence is CASREVGLASTDTQYF. In nucleotides, the CDR3 is TGTGCCAGCAGGGAGGTCGGACTAGCGAGCACAGATACGCAGTATTTT.

With respect to this clonotype: One end of the junction is discordant with germline, which a read error may explain. This sequence joins TRBV2 and TRBJ1-1; D uncertain. This CDR3 is 13 amino acids long. Germline lookup yields CDR1 SNHLY and CDR2 FYNNEI. The CDR3 sequence: CASREVADTEAFF. The CDR3 DNA reads as TGTGCCAGCCGTGAAGTCGCAGATACTGAAGCTTTCTTT.